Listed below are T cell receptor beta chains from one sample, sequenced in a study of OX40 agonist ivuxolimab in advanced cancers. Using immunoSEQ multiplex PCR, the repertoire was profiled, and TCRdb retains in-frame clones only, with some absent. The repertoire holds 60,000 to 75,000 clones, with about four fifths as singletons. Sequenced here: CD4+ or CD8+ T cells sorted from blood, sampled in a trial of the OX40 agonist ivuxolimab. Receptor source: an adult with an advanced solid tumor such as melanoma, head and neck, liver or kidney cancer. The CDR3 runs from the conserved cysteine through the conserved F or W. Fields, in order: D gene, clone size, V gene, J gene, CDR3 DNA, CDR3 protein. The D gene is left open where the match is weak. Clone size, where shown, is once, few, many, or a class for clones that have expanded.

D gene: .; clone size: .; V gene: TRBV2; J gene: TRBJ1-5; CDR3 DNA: TGTGCCAGCAGTGCCAGGGGCGGCGGGAATCAGCCCCAGCATTTT; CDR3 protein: CASSARGGGNQPQHF
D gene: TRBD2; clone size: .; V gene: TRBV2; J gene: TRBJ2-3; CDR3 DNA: TGTGCCAGCAGTGAGGAGGGGACTAGCGGGGGATCCGTCTATTTT; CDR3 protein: CASSEEGTSGGSVYF
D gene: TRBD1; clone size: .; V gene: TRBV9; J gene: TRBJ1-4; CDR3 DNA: TGTGCCAGCAGCGCCCAGGGGGTTAATGAAAAACTGTTTTTT; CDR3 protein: CASSAQGVNEKLFF
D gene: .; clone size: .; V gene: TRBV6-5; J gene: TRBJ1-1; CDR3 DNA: TGTGCCAGCAGTAGGTTGAACACTGAAGCTTTCTTT; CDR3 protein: CASSRLNTEAFF
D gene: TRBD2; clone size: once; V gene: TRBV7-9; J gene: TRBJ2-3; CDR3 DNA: TGTGCCAGCAGCCTACCTCGACGACTAGCGGGGAGCACAGATACGCAGTATTTT; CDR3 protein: CASSLPRRLAGSTDTQYF
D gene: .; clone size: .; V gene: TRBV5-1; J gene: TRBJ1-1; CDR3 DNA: TGCGCCAGCACGGCTCAGGTGAACACTGAAGCTTTCTTT; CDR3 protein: CASTAQVNTEAFF
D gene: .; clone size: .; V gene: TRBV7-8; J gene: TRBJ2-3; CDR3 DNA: TGTGCCAGCAGCCGGGGGGCCGGGTGGGATACGCAGTATTTT; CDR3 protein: CASSRGAGWDTQYF
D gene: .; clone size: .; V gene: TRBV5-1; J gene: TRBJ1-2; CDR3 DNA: TGCGCCAGCAGCTTGGCCGCGGCAGGGGATGGCTACACCTTC; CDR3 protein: CASSLAAAGDGYTF
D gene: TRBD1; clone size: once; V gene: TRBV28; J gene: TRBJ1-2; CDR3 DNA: TGTGCCAGCAGTTTGGGGGGACAGGGACAAAGGGGCTACACCTTC; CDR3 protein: CASSLGGQGQRGYTF
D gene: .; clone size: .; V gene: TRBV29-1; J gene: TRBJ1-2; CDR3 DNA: TGCAGCGCCTCCCTTGGTGATACCTATGGCTACACCTTC; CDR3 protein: CSASLGDTYGYTF
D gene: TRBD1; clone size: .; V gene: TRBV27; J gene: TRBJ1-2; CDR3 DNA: TGTGCCAGCAAGATGACAGGGGGCGCAGGTGGCTACACCTTC; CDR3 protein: CASKMTGGAGGYTF
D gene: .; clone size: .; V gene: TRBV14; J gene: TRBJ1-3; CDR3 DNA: TGTGCCAGCAGAGCCGGACCTGGAAACACCATATATTTT; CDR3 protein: CASRAGPGNTIYF
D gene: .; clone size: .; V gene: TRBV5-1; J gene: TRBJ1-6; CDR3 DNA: TGCGCCAGCAGCTTGGAGGGAGGCTATAATTCACCCCTCCACTTT; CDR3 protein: CASSLEGGYNSPLHF
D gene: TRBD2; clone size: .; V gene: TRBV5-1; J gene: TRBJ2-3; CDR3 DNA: TGCGCCAGCAGCTTGCGCGGGGGGACTAGCACAGATACGCAGTATTTT; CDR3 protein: CASSLRGGTSTDTQYF
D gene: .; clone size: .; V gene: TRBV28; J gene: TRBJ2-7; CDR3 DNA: TGTGCCAGCAGTTTGGCTTACGAGCAGTACTTC; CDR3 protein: CASSLAYEQYF
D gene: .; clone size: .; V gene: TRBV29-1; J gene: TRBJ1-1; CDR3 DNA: TGCAGCGCTCTCGCGGGTGTTGAAGCTTTCTTT; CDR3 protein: CSALAGVEAFF